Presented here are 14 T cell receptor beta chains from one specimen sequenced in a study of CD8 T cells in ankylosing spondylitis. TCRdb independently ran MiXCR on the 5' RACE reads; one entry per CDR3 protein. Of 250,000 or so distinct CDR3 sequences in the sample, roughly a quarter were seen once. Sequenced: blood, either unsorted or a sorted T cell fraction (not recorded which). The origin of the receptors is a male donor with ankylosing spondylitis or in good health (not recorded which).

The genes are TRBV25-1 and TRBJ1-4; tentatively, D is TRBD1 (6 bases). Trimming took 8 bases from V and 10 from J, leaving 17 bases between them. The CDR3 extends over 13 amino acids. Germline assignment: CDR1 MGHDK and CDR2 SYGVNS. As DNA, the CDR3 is TGTGCCAGCCGAGGAGACTCCAGGGGAAAACTGTTTTTT. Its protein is CASRGDSRGKLFF.

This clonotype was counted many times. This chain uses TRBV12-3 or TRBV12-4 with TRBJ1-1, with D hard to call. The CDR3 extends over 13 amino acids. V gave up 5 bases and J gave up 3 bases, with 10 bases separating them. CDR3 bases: TGTGCCAGCAGTCCCAACATGGACACTGAAGCTTTCTTT. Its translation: CASSPNMDTEAFF.

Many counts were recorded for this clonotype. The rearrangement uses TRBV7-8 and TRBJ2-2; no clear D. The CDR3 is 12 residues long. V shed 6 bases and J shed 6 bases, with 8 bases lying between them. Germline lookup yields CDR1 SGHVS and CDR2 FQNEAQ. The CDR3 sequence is CASSPPAGELFF. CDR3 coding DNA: TGTGCCAGCAGTCCCCCCGCCGGGGAGCTGTTTTTT.

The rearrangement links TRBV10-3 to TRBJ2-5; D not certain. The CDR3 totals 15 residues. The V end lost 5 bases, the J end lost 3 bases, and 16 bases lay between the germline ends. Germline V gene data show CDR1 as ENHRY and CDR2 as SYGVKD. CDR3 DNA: TGTGCCATCAGTCCGGACGCGGAACCGAAAGAGACCCAGTACTTC. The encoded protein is CAISPDAEPKETQYF.

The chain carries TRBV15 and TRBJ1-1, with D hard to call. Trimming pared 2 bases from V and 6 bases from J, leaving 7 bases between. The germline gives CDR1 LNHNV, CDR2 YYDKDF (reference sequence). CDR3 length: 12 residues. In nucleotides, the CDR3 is TGTGCCACCAGCAGACCCGTCTCTGAAGCTTTCTTT. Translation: CATSRPVSEAFF.

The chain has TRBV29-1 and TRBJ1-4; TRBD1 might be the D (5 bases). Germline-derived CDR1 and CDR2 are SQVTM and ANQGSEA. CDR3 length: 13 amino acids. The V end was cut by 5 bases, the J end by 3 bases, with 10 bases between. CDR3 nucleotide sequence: TGCAGCGTTCGGGGCGATTCTAATGAAAAACTGTTTTTT. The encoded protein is CSVRGDSNEKLFF. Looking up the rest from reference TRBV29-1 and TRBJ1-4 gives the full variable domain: SAVISQKPSRDICQRGTSLTIQCQVDSQVTMMFWYRQQPGQSLTLIATANQGSEATYESGFVIDKFPISRPNLTFSTLTVSNMSPEDSSIYLCSVRGDSNEKLFFGSGTQLSVL.

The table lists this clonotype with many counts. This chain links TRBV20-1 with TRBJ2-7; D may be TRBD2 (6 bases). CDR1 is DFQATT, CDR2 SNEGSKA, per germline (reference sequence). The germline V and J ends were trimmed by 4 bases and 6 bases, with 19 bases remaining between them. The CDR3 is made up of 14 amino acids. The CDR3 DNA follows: TGCAGTGCTATCCGGGGGAGATTAGGGGCCGAGCAGTACTTC. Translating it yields CSAIRGRLGAEQYF.

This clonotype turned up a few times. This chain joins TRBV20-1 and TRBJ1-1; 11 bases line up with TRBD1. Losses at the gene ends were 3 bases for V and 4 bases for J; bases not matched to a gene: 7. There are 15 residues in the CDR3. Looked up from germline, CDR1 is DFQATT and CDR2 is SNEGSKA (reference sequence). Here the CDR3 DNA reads TGCAGTGCTAGCTCCACCGGGACAGGGGGCACTGAAGCTTTCTTT. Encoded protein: CSASSTGTGGTEAFF.

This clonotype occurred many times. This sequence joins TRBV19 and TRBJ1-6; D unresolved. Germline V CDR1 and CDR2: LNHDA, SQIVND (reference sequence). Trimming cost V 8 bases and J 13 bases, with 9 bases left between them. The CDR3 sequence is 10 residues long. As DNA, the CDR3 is TGTGCCAGTCGGACTTTTCCCCTCCACTTT. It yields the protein CASRTFPLHF. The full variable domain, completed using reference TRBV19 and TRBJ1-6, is DGGITQSPKYLFRKEGQNVTLSCEQNLNHDAMYWYRQDPGQGLRLIYYSQIVNDFQKGDIAEGYSVSREKKESFPLTVTSAQKNPTAFYLCASRTFPLHFGNGTRLTVT.

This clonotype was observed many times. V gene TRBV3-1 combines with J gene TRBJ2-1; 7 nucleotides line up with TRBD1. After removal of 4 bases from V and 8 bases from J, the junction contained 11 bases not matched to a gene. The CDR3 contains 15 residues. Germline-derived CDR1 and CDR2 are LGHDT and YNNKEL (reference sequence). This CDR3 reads CASSPPGGRVDEQFF. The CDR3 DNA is TGTGCCAGCAGCCCCCCAGGGGGTAGGGTCGATGAGCAGTTCTTC.

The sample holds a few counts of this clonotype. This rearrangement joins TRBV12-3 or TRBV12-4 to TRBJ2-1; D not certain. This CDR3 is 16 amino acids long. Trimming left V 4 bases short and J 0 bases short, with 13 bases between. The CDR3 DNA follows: TGTGCCAGCAGTTCACGGGTCAGCACCTCCTACAATGAGCAGTTCTTC. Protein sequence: CASSSRVSTSYNEQFF.

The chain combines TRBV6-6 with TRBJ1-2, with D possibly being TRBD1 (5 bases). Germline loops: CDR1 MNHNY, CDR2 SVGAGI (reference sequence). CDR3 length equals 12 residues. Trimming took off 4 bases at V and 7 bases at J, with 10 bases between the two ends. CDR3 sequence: CASSSSDSGYTF. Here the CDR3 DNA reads TGTGCCAGCAGTTCCTCCGACAGTGGCTACACCTTC.

CDR3 bases: TGCAGTGCCGAGGGGGCGTCGCGGAAGACCCAGTACTTC. Its protein product is CSAEGASRKTQYF. V usage is TRBV20-1 and J usage is TRBJ2-5, with 7 bases that match TRBD1. Germline trimming cut 6 bases from V and 6 bases from J; bases unmatched to any gene: 10. The CDR3 has 13 amino acids. Germline V gene lookup returns CDR1 DFQATT and CDR2 SNEGSKA (reference sequence).

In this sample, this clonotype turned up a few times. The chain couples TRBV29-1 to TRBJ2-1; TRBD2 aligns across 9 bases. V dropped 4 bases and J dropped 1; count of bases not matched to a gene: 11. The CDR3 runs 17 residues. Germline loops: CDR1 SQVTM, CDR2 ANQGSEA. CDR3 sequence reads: CSVGGAGGERSYNEQFF. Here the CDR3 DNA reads TGCAGCGTTGGGGGAGCGGGGGGTGAGAGGTCCTACAATGAGCAGTTCTTC.